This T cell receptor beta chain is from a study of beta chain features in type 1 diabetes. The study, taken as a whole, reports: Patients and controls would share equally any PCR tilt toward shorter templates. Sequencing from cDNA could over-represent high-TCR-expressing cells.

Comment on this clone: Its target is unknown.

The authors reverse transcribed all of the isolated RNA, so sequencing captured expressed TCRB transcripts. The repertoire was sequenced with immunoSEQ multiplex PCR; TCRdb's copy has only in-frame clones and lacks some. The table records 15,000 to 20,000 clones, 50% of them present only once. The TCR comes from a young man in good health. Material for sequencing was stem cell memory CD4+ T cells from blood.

CDR3 sequence: CASSQDYRGEAFF. The CDR3 region has the DNA TGCGCCAGCAGCCAAGATTATCGGGGTGAAGCTTTCTTT. The J gene is TRBJ1-1, the V gene TRBV4-3; D not certain. This CDR3 region has 13 residues. V was pared by 0 bases and J by 7 bases, with 9 bases between. Germline CDR1 reads LGHNA; CDR2 reads YSLEER.